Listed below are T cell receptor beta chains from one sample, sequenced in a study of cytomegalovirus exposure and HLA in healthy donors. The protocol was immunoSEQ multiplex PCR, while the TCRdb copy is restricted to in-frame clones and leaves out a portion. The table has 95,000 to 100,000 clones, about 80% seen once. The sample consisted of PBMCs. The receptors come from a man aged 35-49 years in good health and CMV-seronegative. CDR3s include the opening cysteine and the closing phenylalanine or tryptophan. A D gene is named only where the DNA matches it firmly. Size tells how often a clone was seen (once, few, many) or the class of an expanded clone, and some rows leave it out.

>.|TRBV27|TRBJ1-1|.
CASSLSAGRSTEAFF
TGTGCCAGCAGTTTATCGGCGGGGAGGAGCACTGAAGCTTTCTTT
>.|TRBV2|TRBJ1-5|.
CASTGMQGQYSNQPQHF
TGTGCCAGCACTGGCATGCAGGGACAATATAGCAATCAGCCCCAGCATTTT
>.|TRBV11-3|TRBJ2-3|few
CASSPAGADTQYF
TGTGCCAGCAGCCCCGCAGGGGCTGATACGCAGTATTTT
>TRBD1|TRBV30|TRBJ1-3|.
CARSVLVRGTGTFSGNTIYF
TGTGCCCGGAGTGTACTCGTCAGGGGGACGGGAACCTTCTCTGGAAACACCATATATTTT
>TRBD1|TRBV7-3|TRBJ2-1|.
CASSLNNGQGTDNEQFF
TGTGCCAGCAGCTTAAATAACGGACAGGGGACTGACAATGAGCAGTTCTTC
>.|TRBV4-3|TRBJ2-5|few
CASSQGHREETQYF
TGCGCCAGCAGCCAAGGTCACAGGGAAGAGACCCAGTACTTC
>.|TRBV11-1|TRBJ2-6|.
CASSKRQGANVLTF
TGTGCCAGCAGCAAACGTCAGGGGGCCAACGTCCTGACTTTC
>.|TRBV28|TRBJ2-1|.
CASSLSTGSLVNEQFF
TGTGCCAGCAGTTTGTCCACAGGGAGTTTGGTCAATGAGCAGTTCTTC
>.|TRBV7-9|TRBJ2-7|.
CASSESYEQYF
TGTGCCAGCAGCGAATCCTACGAGCAGTACTTC
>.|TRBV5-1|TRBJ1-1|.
CASSLGLGAEAFF
TGCGCCAGCAGCTTGGGTCTAGGGGCTGAAGCTTTCTTT
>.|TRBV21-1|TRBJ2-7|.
CASSKQGGRVPYEQYF
TGTGCCAGCAGCAAACAAGGCGGGAGGGTACCCTACGAGCAGTACTTC
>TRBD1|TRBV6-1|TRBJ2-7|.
CASSGTGWGPHEQYF
TGTGCCAGCAGTGGGACAGGGTGGGGCCCCCACGAGCAGTACTTC
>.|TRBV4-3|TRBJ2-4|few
CASSQAGNIQYF
TGCGCCAGCAGCCAAGCCGGAAACATTCAGTACTTC
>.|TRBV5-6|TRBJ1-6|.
CASSLYTDFSPLHF
TGTGCCAGCAGCCTGTATACGGACTTTTCACCCCTCCACTTT
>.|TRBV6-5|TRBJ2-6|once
CASSFKGFDGANVLTF
TGTGCCAGCAGTTTTAAGGGGTTCGATGGGGCCAACGTCCTGACTTTC
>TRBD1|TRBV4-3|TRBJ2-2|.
CASSRWDRGSGELFF
TGCGCCAGCAGCCGGTGGGACAGGGGTAGCGGGGAGCTGTTTTTT
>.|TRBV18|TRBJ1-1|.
CASSPPLANTEAFF
TGTGCCAGCTCACCTCCCTTAGCGAACACTGAAGCTTTCTTT
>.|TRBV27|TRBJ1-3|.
CASSLNPTVGSSGNTIYF
TGTGCCAGCAGTTTGAATCCGACGGTTGGGAGCTCTGGAAACACCATATATTTT
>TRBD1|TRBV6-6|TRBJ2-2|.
CASTADRISGELFF
TGTGCCAGCACTGCGGACAGGATCAGCGGGGAGCTGTTTTTT
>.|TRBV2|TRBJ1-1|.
CAGNWGPDEAFF
TGTGCCGGCAACTGGGGGCCAGATGAAGCTTTCTTT
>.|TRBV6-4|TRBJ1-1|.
CASSPSGSGLRTEAFF
TGTGCCAGCAGTCCCAGCGGGAGTGGGCTACGGACTGAAGCTTTCTTT
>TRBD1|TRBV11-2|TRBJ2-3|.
CASSTGTAADTQYF
TGTGCCAGCAGCACAGGGACAGCTGCAGATACGCAGTATTTT
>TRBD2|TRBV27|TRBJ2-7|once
CASSAYLTSGLSYEQYF
TGTGCCAGCAGTGCTTACCTTACTAGCGGGCTCTCCTACGAGCAGTACTTC
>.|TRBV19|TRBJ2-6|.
CASSTFIQGSGANVLTF
TGTGCCAGTAGTACCTTTATTCAGGGATCTGGGGCCAACGTCCTGACTTTC
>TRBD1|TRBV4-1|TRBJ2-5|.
CASSQTGFRETQYF
TGCGCCAGCAGCCAGACAGGGTTTCGAGAGACCCAGTACTTC
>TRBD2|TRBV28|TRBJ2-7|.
CASSSPLGGLADKYF
TGTGCCAGCAGTTCCCCCCTCGGGGGACTAGCGGACAAGTACTTC
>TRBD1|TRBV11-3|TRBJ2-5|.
CASSKGQGGQTQYF
TGTGCCAGCAGCAAAGGACAGGGCGGGCAGACCCAGTACTTC
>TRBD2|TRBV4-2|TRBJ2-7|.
CASSHGTTEQYF
TGTGCCAGCAGCCACGGGACTACCGAGCAGTACTTC
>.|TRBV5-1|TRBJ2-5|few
CASSFIPGSQETQYF
TGCGCCAGCAGCTTTATTCCGGGAAGCCAAGAGACCCAGTACTTC
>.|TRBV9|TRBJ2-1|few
CASSLSSGRGEQFF
TGTGCCAGCAGCTTAAGCAGCGGCCGTGGTGAGCAGTTCTTC
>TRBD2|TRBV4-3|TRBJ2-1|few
CASSHQGGEAYNEQFF
TGCGCCAGCAGCCACCAGGGAGGGGAGGCCTACAATGAGCAGTTCTTC
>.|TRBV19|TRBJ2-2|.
CASRTTLETGELFF
TGTGCCAGTAGGACGACACTGGAAACCGGGGAGCTGTTTTTT